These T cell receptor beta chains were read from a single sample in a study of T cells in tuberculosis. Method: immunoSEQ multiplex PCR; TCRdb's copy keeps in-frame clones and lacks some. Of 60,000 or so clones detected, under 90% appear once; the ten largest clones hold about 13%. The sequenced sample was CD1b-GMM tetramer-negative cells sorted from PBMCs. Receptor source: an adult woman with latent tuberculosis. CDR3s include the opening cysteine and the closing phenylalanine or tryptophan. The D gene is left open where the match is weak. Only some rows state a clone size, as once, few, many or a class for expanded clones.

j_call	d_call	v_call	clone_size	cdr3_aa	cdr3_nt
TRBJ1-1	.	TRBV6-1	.	CASSRGTEAFF	TGTGCCAGCAGTCGGGGGACTGAAGCTTTCTTT
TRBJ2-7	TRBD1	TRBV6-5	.	CASSFDRASYEQYF	TGTGCCAGCAGTTTCGACAGGGCTTCCTACGAGCAGTACTTC
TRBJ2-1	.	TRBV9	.	CASSFTGMRNNEQFF	TGTGCCAGCAGCTTCACAGGGATGAGGAACAATGAGCAGTTCTTC
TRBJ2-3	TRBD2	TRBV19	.	CASSGGLAGGTDTQYF	TGTGCCAGTAGTGGGGGACTAGCGGGGGGCACAGATACGCAGTATTTT
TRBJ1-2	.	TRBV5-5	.	CASSQTGNYGYTF	TGTGCCAGCAGCCAGACGGGTAACTATGGCTACACCTTC
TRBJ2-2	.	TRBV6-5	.	CASSSIGGSGELFF	TGTGCCAGCAGTTCCATAGGGGGAAGCGGGGAGCTGTTTTTT
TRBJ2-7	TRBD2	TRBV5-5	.	CASSLATGTSGGTYEQYF	TGTGCCAGCAGCTTGGCCACGGGGACTAGCGGGGGCACCTACGAGCAGTACTTC
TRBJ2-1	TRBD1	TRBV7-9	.	CASSLLGQSSYNEQFF	TGTGCCAGCAGCTTACTGGGACAGAGCTCCTACAATGAGCAGTTCTTC
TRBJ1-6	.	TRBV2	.	CASSQGGPYNSPLHF	TGTGCCAGCAGCCAGGGAGGGCCTTATAATTCACCCCTCCACTTT
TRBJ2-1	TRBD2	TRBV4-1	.	CASSQDRGGNEQFF	TGCGCCAGCAGCCAAGATCGGGGGGGGAATGAGCAGTTCTTC
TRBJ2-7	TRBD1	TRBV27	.	CASRGQGGYEQYF	TGTGCCAGCAGAGGACAGGGGGGATACGAGCAGTACTTC
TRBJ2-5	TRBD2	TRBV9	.	CASSYTSDPRETQYF	TGTGCCAGCAGCTATACTAGCGACCCGCGGGAGACCCAGTACTTC
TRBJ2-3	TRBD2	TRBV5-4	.	CASSYTSGRARDTQYF	TGTGCCAGCAGCTATACTAGCGGGAGGGCCAGAGATACGCAGTATTTT
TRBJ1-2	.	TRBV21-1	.	CASSPRASNYGYTF	TGTGCCAGCAGCCCCAGGGCGTCCAACTATGGCTACACCTTC
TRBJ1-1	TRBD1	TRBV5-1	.	CASSAGGQGHTEAFF	TGCGCCAGCAGCGCGGGGGGACAGGGGCACACTGAAGCTTTCTTT
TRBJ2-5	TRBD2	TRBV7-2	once	CASSLRSSGGARQETQYF	TGTGCCAGCAGCTTAAGGTCTAGCGGGGGGGCCCGCCAAGAGACCCAGTACTTC
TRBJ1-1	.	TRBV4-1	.	CASRALGGREGSEAFF	TGCGCCAGCAGGGCCCTAGGGGGGCGGGAGGGGTCAGAAGCTTTCTTT
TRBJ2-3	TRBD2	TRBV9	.	CASGKGRATDTQYF	TGTGCCAGCGGGAAAGGGAGGGCTACAGATACGCAGTATTTT
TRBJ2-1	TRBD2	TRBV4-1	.	CASSPPDSGSTNEQFF	TGCGCCAGCAGCCCCCCCGATAGCGGGAGTACAAATGAGCAGTTCTTC
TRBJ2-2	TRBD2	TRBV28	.	CASSLSPPGGGSNTGELFF	TGTGCCAGCAGTTTAAGCCCCCCGGGGGGGGGCTCGAACACCGGGGAGCTGTTTTTT
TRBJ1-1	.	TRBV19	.	CASSIARAALSEAFF	TGTGCCAGTAGTATAGCCCGCGCGGCGCTTTCTGAAGCTTTCTTT
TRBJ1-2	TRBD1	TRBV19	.	CASSASSTGDYGYTF	TGTGCCAGTAGTGCCTCATCAACAGGGGACTATGGCTACACCTTC
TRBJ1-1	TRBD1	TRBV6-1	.	CASTRQGNTEAFF	TGTGCCAGCACCCGACAGGGGAACACTGAAGCTTTCTTT
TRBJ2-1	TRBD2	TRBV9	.	CASSVEVDSGGIYNEQFF	TGTGCCAGCAGCGTAGAGGTGGATAGCGGGGGGATCTACAATGAGCAGTTCTTC
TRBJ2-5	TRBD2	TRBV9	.	CASSVGTSGGSQYF	TGTGCCAGCAGCGTCGGGACTAGCGGGGGTTCACAGTACTTC
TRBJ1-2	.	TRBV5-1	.	CASSLVPTGDSQGYTF	TGCGCCAGCAGCTTGGTCCCGACAGGTGATTCCCAAGGCTACACCTTC
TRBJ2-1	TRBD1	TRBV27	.	CASSPGTGFYNEQFF	TGTGCCAGCAGCCCCGGGACAGGGTTTTACAATGAGCAGTTCTTC
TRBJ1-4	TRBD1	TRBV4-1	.	CASSGPGQGKGATNEKLFF	TGCGCCAGCAGCGGACCGGGACAGGGGAAGGGGGCAACTAATGAAAAACTGTTTTTT
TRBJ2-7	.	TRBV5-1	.	CASSFTTTSSYEQYF	TGCGCCAGCAGCTTTACCACTACGAGCTCCTACGAGCAGTACTTC
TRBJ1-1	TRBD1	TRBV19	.	CATGQQGAPGAFF	TGTGCGACGGGCCAACAGGGGGCGCCTGGAGCTTTCTTT
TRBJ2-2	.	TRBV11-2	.	CASGRGINGELFF	TGTGCCAGCGGTAGGGGAATAAACGGGGAGCTGTTTTTT
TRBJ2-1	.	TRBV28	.	CASREVFSYNEQFF	TGTGCCAGCAGGGAGGTTTTCTCCTACAATGAGCAGTTCTTC
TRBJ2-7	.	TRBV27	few	CASSLGAPDLYEQYF	TGTGCCAGCAGTTTAGGGGCGCCGGATCTGTACGAGCAGTACTTC
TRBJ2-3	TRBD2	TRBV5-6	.	CASSLGPSGSITQYF	TGTGCCAGCAGCTTGGGGCCTAGCGGGAGCATCACGCAGTATTTT
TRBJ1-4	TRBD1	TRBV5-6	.	CASSSGQPRLNEKLFF	TGTGCCAGCAGTTCGGGACAGCCTCGACTTAATGAAAAACTGTTTTTT
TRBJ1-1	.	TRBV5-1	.	CASSLVREDTEAFF	TGCGCCAGCAGCTTGGTGAGGGAGGACACTGAAGCTTTCTTT
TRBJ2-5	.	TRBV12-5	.	CASGPPALGEETQYF	TGTGCTAGTGGTCCCCCGGCGCTAGGCGAGGAGACCCAGTACTTC
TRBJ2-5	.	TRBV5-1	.	CTSSSGETQYF	TGCACCAGCAGCTCCGGAGAGACCCAGTACTTC
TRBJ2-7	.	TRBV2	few	CASSVGGYEQYF	TGTGCCAGCAGTGTCGGGGGCTACGAGCAGTACTTC
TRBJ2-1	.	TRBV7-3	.	CASSPRTVWSSYNEQFF	TGTGCCAGCAGCCCGCGGACAGTTTGGAGCTCCTACAATGAGCAGTTCTTC
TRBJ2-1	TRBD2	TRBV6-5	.	CASSYSVLAFGDEQFF	TGTGCCAGCAGTTACTCGGTACTAGCGTTTGGGGATGAGCAGTTCTTC
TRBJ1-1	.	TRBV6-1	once	CASIRNRDTEAFF	TGTGCCAGCATCAGGAACAGGGACACTGAAGCTTTCTTT
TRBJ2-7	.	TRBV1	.	CTSRGWRVSYEQYF	TGCACCAGCAGGGGGTGGCGGGTCTCCTACGAGCAGTACTTC
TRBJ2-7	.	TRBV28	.	CASSSPQGISYEQYF	TGTGCCAGCAGTTCACCTCAGGGGATCTCCTACGAGCAGTACTTC
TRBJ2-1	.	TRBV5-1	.	CASRTGNYNEQFF	TGCGCCAGCAGGACAGGAAACTACAATGAGCAGTTCTTC
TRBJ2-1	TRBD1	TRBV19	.	CASLPLGTGNNEQFF	TGTGCCAGTCTCCCCCTCGGGACAGGGAATAATGAGCAGTTCTTC
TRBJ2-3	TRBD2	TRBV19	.	CASSPGLAGGPITDTQYF	TGTGCCAGTAGTCCCGGACTAGCGGGGGGTCCCATCACAGATACGCAGTATTTT
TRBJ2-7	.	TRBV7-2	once	CASSARLGGNEQYF	TGTGCCAGCAGCGCTAGACTAGGAGGGAACGAGCAGTACTTC
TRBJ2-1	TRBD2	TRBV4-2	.	CASSQALRTSGMWRRTYNEQFF	TGTGCCAGCAGCCAGGCTCTTAGGACTAGCGGGATGTGGAGGAGGACCTACAATGAGCAGTTCTTC
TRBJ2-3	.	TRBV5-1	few	CASSFGGPGTDTQYF	TGCGCCAGCAGCTTCGGGGGACCGGGGACAGATACGCAGTATTTT
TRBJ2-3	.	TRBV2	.	CASSTQSGTTDTQYF	TGTGCCAGCAGTACCCAAAGCGGAACCACAGATACGCAGTATTTT
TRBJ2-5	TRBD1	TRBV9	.	CASSARRDSYQETQYF	TGTGCCAGCAGCGCCAGACGGGACAGCTACCAAGAGACCCAGTACTTC
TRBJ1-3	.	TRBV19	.	CASRSEAGNTIYF	TGTGCCAGTAGATCGGAGGCTGGAAACACCATATATTTT
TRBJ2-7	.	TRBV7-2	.	CASSFARTYEQYF	TGTGCCAGCAGCTTTGCCCGGACATACGAGCAGTACTTC
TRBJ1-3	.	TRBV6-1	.	CASNKDRSFIYF	TGTGCCAGCAACAAGGACAGATCTTTTATATATTTT
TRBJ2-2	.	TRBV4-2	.	CASSLQENTGELFF	TGTGCCAGCAGCTTACAGGAGAACACCGGGGAGCTGTTTTTT
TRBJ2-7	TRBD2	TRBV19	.	CASSMAGGPNEQYF	TGTGCCAGTAGTATGGCGGGGGGGCCGAACGAGCAGTACTTC
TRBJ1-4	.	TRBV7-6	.	CASSLRGGTNEKLFF	TGTGCCAGCAGCCTCCGGGGGGGAACTAATGAAAAACTGTTTTTT
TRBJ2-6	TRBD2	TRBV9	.	CASSPRTSGYLGANVLTF	TGTGCCAGCAGCCCCCGGACTAGCGGGTACCTTGGGGCCAACGTCCTGACTTTC
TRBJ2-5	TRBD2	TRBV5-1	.	CASSSGLVQETQYF	TGCGCCAGCAGCTCCGGACTAGTCCAAGAGACCCAGTACTTC